This T cell receptor beta chain was sequenced for a study of early T cells in non-severe SARS-CoV-2 infection. In the study overall: Sequenced bulk RNA came from whole blood that was unsorted, and chains were unpaired.

Each CDR3 protein gets one entry after TCRdb re-called the 5' RACE reads with MiXCR. The repertoire consists of roughly 28,000 distinct CDR3 sequences, with about 4.2% occurring once and the leading ten covering approximately 4.6%. Germline V lookup: CDR1 DFQATT, CDR2 SNEGSKA (reference sequence). The V gene lost 0 bases and the J gene lost 1 base, with 9 bases spanning the gap. The CDR3 contains 14 residues. The chain employs TRBV20-1 and TRBJ1-2; D unresolved. Sequencing was done on a sample of whole blood. The receptor was derived from an adult who was a healthcare worker with PCR-confirmed SARS-CoV-2 infection or an uninfected control (not recorded which). As DNA, the CDR3 is TGCAGTGCTAGAGACGGGGAGAGTAACTATGGCTACACCTTC. It specifies CSARDGESNYGYTF.